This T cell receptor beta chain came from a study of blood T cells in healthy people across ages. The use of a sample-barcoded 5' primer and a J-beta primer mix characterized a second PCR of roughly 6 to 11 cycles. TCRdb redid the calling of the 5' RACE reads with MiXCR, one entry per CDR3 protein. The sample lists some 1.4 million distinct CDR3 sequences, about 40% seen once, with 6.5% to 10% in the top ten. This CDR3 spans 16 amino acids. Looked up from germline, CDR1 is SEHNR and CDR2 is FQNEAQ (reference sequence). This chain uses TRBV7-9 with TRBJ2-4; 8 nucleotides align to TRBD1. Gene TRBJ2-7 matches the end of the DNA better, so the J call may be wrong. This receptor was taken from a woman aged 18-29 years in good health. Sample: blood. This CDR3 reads CASSLPRTGYSYEQYF. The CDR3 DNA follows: TGTGCCAGCAGCTTACCTCGGACAGGGTACAGCTACGAGCAGTACTTC.